Sequencing of this T cell receptor beta chain was carried out in a study of post-analysis software for immune sequencing data (dated by TCRdb to 2014 to 2015). Broadly, across the study: Relapsing-remitting, secondary progressive and progressive-relapsing multiple sclerosis were recorded as disease courses, and subtype annotation was lacking for some patients. A subset of samples was prepared in parallel using single-end sample barcoding, then pooled and co-amplified after Illumina adapter ligation. The patient repertoires were set against eleven to twelve previously published healthy control repertoires from donors whose ages ranged from roughly 6 to 26 years. On the study overall, not on this receptor specifically: Compared with controls, multiple sclerosis patients had significantly lower normalized Chao1 diversity, a finding suggesting substantial peripheral T-cell clonal expansion. Four or five TRBV segments, including TRBV5-6, TRBV5-1 and TRBV20-1, were significantly more frequent in patients than controls. Direct clustering with F measure showed strong co-clustering of samples prepared in the same batch, prompting a batch-effect correction. The control group was slightly older than the multiple sclerosis patient group.

The method behind the library was PCR. For sequencing, an Illumina HiSeq 2500 was employed. To reduce PCR and sequencing biases, unique molecular identifiers were incorporated into the TCR beta cDNA libraries. Per 1 to 10 million input T cells, 500,000 or so cDNA molecules were obtained, such that each molecule approximated one T cell. The same protocol used for the earlier healthy control dataset was applied to prepare and sequence the patient libraries. Within a given batch, samples were prepared together, multiplexed and sequenced on the same HiSeq lane. In the source study's methods: MIGEC was used to process the raw barcoded reads, and molecular identifier groups with only a single read were discarded before consensus assembly and CDR3 extraction. Clonotype tables were post-analysed with VDJtools, and diversity was normalized by down-sampling all datasets to the smallest sample size. To correct batch-related cross-sample contamination, repertoire overlap clustering matched CDR3 amino acid sequences but not nucleotide sequences. Starting from the raw public reads, TCRdb applied fastp trimming at Q25, assembled clones with MiXCR and retained in-frame beta chains. Under each unique CDR3 protein, matching rows form one entry showing the most common genes and DNA. TCRdb's processing, not the study's, gives the V and J calls here. The sample has roughly 700,000 distinct CDR3 sequences on record, about 32% of them singletons. The top ten clones comprise 0.5% to 0.6% of the sample.

The CDR3 sequence holds 15 residues, the cysteine and phenylalanine included. Only the CDR3 DNA is retained, 45 bases long and in frame from the first base. As encoded in the germline V gene, CDR1 is SGHAT while CDR2 is FQNNGV. To demonstrate the VDJtools post-analysis software, TCR beta repertoires were profiled from the peripheral blood of more than ten young patients with multiple sclerosis. The patients with multiple sclerosis were children and adolescents between 6 and 15 years of age. In its sample, this clonotype was seen a few times. The specificity of this receptor is unknown. No base quality information exists; no much larger clone differs at one position.

The V and J segments used are TRBV11-2 and TRBJ2-5; the D element could tentatively be TRBD1 or TRBD2, as 6 bases agree for each. The J call may be faulty, since TRBJ2-7 better matches the DNA end. This receptor was obtained from a girl between 5 and 17 years old with multiple sclerosis. Specimen: blood. The CDR3 region has the sequence CASSPNSQGLDEQYF. The DNA sequence follows: TGTGCCAGCAGCCCAAACTCACAGGGACTCGACGAGCAGTACTTC.